This T cell receptor (beta chain) was identified during a study of blood T cell repertoires in COVID-19. For the study at large: Samples of COVID-19 (acute and convalescent) were obtained from the United States, Italy and Spain. In each case, the material was cDNA or gDNA derived from T cells, B-cell-depleted T cells, or PBMCs.

CDR3 size: 15 residues. V shed 0 bases and J shed 3 bases, with 9 bases lying between them. The germline V gene encodes CDR1 SGHNT and CDR2 YYREEE (reference sequence). In the original processing: Reference gene primer amplification gave estimated nucleated cell counts. Produced via immunoSEQ multiplex PCR; TCRdb's table is partial and in-frame only. That table supplies the V and J calls and clone size; D and trimming were determined from the DNA. The table includes roughly 140,000 clones, over 80% detected once. This clone was picked up one time. Material for sequencing was peripheral blood. The receptor was isolated from an elderly woman with acute or convalescent COVID-19. The chain combines TRBV5-4 with TRBJ2-2; D remains unclear. The CDR3 spells CASSLAGVYTGELFF. The CDR3 DNA sequence: TGTGCCAGCAGCTTGGCCGGAGTCTACACCGGGGAGCTGTTTTTT.